Included here is one T cell receptor (beta chain) sequence, with context. This clonotype appeared a single time. Its target antigen remains unknown. One base away there is no much larger clone; base qualities are not given. A read on its own is weak evidence. V and J are truncated by 4 bases and 2 bases respectively, leaving an intervening sequence of 21 bases. The CDR3 goes from the cysteine to the phenylalanine over 17 residues. Only the CDR3 DNA stays, 51 bases, in frame from base 1. CDR1 ENHRY and CDR2 SYGVKD are derived from the germline V gene. The entry originates in a study of immune heterogeneity within non-small cell lung tumors (dated by TCRdb to the late 2010s). Describing the broader study: Histology comprised a handful of squamous cell carcinomas, fewer than 12 non-squamous carcinomas and 1 tumor not otherwise specified. To look at intratumoral immune heterogeneity, the study ran whole-exome sequencing, RNA-seq and TCR beta repertoire sequencing on several spatially distinct regions taken from every NSCLC tumor. For mutant peptides 8 to 11 amino acids long, netMHCpan-3.0 predicted neoantigen binding to the HLA alleles of each patient. TCR repertoire analysis included 57 tumor loci from about 16 patients, whereas transcriptome data included only around 44 loci from about a dozen patients. General findings and caveats noted by the study authors: Local T-cell repertoire clonality showed a statistically significant but moderate positive correlation with local tumor mutational burden (R around 0.35). High-frequency TCR beta clonotypes were found to be largely distinct between individual patients. Within a patient, identical dominant CDR3B clonotypes were found to recur across loci, yet unique high-frequency clones were also harbored in different tumor locations.

A multiplex PCR system amplified the TCR beta CDR3 region, with a first 10-cycle round using 32 V-gene forward and 13 J-gene reverse primers. First-round PCR used a QIAGEN Multiplex PCR Kit, and primer sequences were filed in Chinese patent CN105087789A. Illumina universal primers were added in a second PCR round performed with the Phusion High-Fidelity PCR Kit. Paired-end sequencing of TCR libraries was carried out on the Illumina HiSeq X Ten platform at a read length of 151 bp. As for how the authors treated the data: Cutadapt was used to discard reads without multiplex PCR primers, PEAR merged the read pairs, and MiXCR with default settings called the CDR3 regions. Shannon entropy measured repertoire diversity, while clonality was calculated as one minus the Shannon entropy divided by the ln of the count of productive unique sequences. Clonotypes at a frequency of at least 0.5% were defined as dominant or high-frequency T-cell clones. TCRdb redid the processing of the public reads, applying fastp at Q25 and MiXCR, and retained in-frame beta chains. One record per CDR3 amino acid sequence lists the most common genes and DNA. These V and J calls derive from TCRdb rather than the authors' analysis. The sample has roughly 9,900 distinct CDR3 sequences on record, more than 25% of them singletons. The ten largest clones add up to 7.5% to 10% of the sample.

For the TCR template, genomic DNA was extracted from bulk tumor tissue, and approximately 600 ng of gDNA was amplified for each sample. During surgery, several biopsies were collected from each primary tumor and placed as far from one another as possible within the tumor mass. Patients in the study cohort, which was described as untreated, were newly diagnosed NSCLC cases going through curative surgery. The donors were around 14 patients with newly diagnosed non-small cell lung cancer who were having surgery with curative intent. The resected tumor masses were reviewed by two independent pathologists. Only DNA and RNA samples of high quality went on to sequencing.

The receptor's source is a woman in her fifties or sixties with non-small cell lung cancer. Sequencing was performed on lung tumor tissue. The rearranged segments are TRBV10-3 and TRBJ2-7; possibly the D gene is TRBD1, per 6 matching bases. The nucleotides read TGTGCCATCAGTGGACATAGGACAGCGAGAAGTCCCTACGAGCAGTACTTC. Its coded protein is CAISGHRTARSPYEQYF.